These 29 T cell receptor beta chains were sequenced from one sample in a study of regulatory T cells in long-lasting Graves disease. Building of the TCR beta libraries involved iRepertoire HTBI primers and Arm-PCR of CDR3 regions. One entry per CDR3 protein results from TCRdb running MiXCR on the multiplex PCR reads. The sample has around 230,000 distinct CDR3 sequences; approximately 16% are singletons. Time point noted: newly diagnosed GD, antithyroid drugs for less than 3 months. Isolated PBMC RNA provided the starting material for the TCR library. The sample consisted of peripheral blood mononuclear cells (PBMCs), taken at new diagnosis, from a patient treated with antithyroid drugs. The receptors were gathered from a female donor with Graves disease.

This clonotype showed up many times. The V gene is TRBV2, the J gene TRBJ1-1, with D unclear. Germline lookup yields CDR1 SNHLY and CDR2 FYNNEI. This CDR3 contains 11 residues. Trimming pared 3 bases from V and 3 bases from J, leaving 2 bases between. This chain's CDR3 is CASSEYTEAFF. For the CDR3, the DNA is TGTGCCAGCAGTGAGTACACTGAAGCTTTCTTT. The complete variable domain, with remaining parts taken from reference TRBV2 and TRBJ1-1, reads EPEVTQTPSHQVTQMGQEVILRCVPISNHLYFYWYRQILGQKVEFLVSFYNNEISEKSEIFDDQFSVERPDGSNFTLKIRSTKLEDSAMYFCASSEYTEAFFGQGTRLTVV.

The rearrangement joins TRBV30 to TRBJ1-2; 7 bases line up with TRBD1. CDR3 length: 13 amino acids. Trimming took 2 bases from V and 6 from J; bases not matched to a gene: 6. Looked up from germline, CDR1 is GTSNPN and CDR2 is SVGIG (reference sequence). The CDR3 DNA reads as TGTGCCTGGAGTAGAGACAGGGTAGATGGCTACACCTTC. Translated, it gives CAWSRDRVDGYTF.

The table lists this clonotype with many counts. The chain combines TRBV20-1 with TRBJ1-2, with 7 bases identical to TRBD1. This CDR3 is 12 amino acids long. V was clipped by 7 bases and J by 4 bases; unmatched bases: 6. Germline loops: CDR1 DFQATT, CDR2 SNEGSKA (reference sequence). CDR3 in DNA: TGCAGTGTTAGGACAGGCCTCTATGGCTACACCTTC. Protein: CSVRTGLYGYTF.

This clonotype was seen at least ten times. V gene TRBV28 combines with J gene TRBJ2-1; 8 bases agree with TRBD2. Germline V gives CDR1 MDHEN, CDR2 SYDVKM. CDR3 length: 12 residues. V lost 7 bases to trimming and J lost 7 bases; unmatched junction nucleotides: 3. The CDR3 is CASTSGGNEQFF. The CDR3 DNA reads TGTGCCAGCACCTCGGGGGGGAATGAGCAGTTCTTC.

This clonotype was seen ten or more times. The genes are TRBV20-1 and TRBJ2-3, with D possibly being TRBD2 (7 bases). The germline V gene encodes CDR1 DFQATT and CDR2 SNEGSKA (reference sequence). With 3 bases removed from V and 4 bases from J, the gap between germline ends came to 14 bases. CDR3 length: 14 amino acids. The CDR3 DNA reads TGCAGTGCTAGTAGGGAGGGGGTGTCAGATACGCAGTATTTT. Translation: CSASREGVSDTQYF.

The chain combines TRBV12-3 or TRBV12-4 with TRBJ1-6; tentative D call: TRBD1 (5 bases). The ends were cut back, 7 bases at V and 8 bases at J, with 15 bases in the middle. The CDR3 contains 14 residues. The CDR3 protein is CASTPAGPDSPLHF. DNA of the CDR3: TGTGCCAGCACCCCTGCGGGACCGGATTCACCCCTCCACTTT.

Worth noting for this clonotype: Possible read error: a much larger clone is one base away. This sequence joins TRBV9 and TRBJ2-1; TRBD2 agrees at 9 bases. This CDR3 is 15 amino acids long. Germline CDR1 is SGDLS and CDR2 is YYNGEE. CDR3 region: CANSVAGAGYNEQFF. CDR3 in DNA: TGTGCCAACAGCGTAGCGGGGGCCGGCTACAATGAGCAGTTCTTC.

Comment on this clonotype: One base away lies a much larger clone, so this may be a sequencing read error. V and J are TRBV7-9 and TRBJ2-7, with TRBD2 matching over 10 bases. The germline V gene has CDR1 SEHNR and CDR2 FQNEAQ (reference sequence). The CDR3 spans 13 residues. The CDR3 loop reads CASSLAGVDEQYF. The DNA of the CDR3 is TGTGCCAGCAGCCTAGCGGGAGTCGACGAGCAGTACTTC.

This clonotype was seen ten or more times. The V call is TRBV11-2, the J call TRBJ2-7, with a possible D match to TRBD2 (5 bases). From germline, CDR1 is SGHAT and CDR2 FQNNGV. CDR3 length equals 14 residues. V was cut by 1 base and J by 7 bases, with 14 bases left in between. The CDR3 region is CASSLGPSPGEQYF. Written as DNA, the CDR3 is TGTGCCAGCAGCTTAGGTCCCTCCCCGGGGGAGCAGTACTTC.

This clonotype was counted many times. V gene TRBV12-3 or TRBV12-4 combines with J gene TRBJ1-1; D unresolved. This CDR3 has 13 residues. V was pared by 8 bases and J by 3 bases, with 13 bases between. The CDR3 is CASRNLRDTEAFF. The CDR3, as DNA: TGTGCCAGCCGAAACCTCCGGGACACTGAAGCTTTCTTT.

This clonotype was counted at least ten times. The V call is TRBV7-2, the J call TRBJ1-2, with TRBD1 matching 7 bases. The V gene's germline CDR1 is SGHTA and CDR2 FQGNSA. Trimming at V came to 3 bases and at J to 6 bases, leaving 4 bases not matched to a gene. This CDR3 is 13 amino acids long. This CDR3 is CASSLNRGDGYTF. In DNA form, the CDR3 reads TGTGCCAGCAGCTTGAACAGGGGAGATGGCTACACCTTC.

The sample holds many counts of this clonotype. The chain combines TRBV28 with TRBJ2-7; no clear D. V was clipped by 6 bases and J by 1 base, with 7 bases between them. The CDR3 consists of 12 residues. Germline CDR1 is MDHEN and CDR2 is SYDVKM. CDR3 coding DNA: TGTGCCAGCAGGGGCGTTTCCTACGAGCAGTACTTC. It translates to CASRGVSYEQYF.

This clonotype came up many times. V is TRBV3-1 and J is TRBJ2-1, with D hard to call. Germline V gene lookup returns CDR1 LGHDT and CDR2 YNNKEL (reference sequence). This CDR3 contains 12 residues. Trimming stripped 4 bases from V and 7 bases from J, with 8 bases between. The CDR3 sequence: CASSLGWNEQFF. The CDR3 bases are TGTGCCAGCAGCCTGGGGTGGAATGAGCAGTTCTTC.

The chain uses TRBV7-6 and TRBJ2-2; 11 bases map to TRBD1. Unmatched junction bases numbered 5, after V lost 5 bases and J lost 3 bases. The CDR3 extends over 16 amino acids. Germline V gene lookup returns CDR1 SGHVS and CDR2 FNYEAQ. In DNA form, the CDR3 reads TGTGCCAGCAGCGAACGGACAGGGGGCTACACCGGGGAGCTGTTTTTT. Its protein product is CASSERTGGYTGELFF.

This clonotype appeared many times. The V and J genes are TRBV4-3 and TRBJ2-1; tentatively, D is TRBD2 (5 bases). CDR1 is LGHNA, CDR2 YSLEER, per germline. Between the trimmed V and J ends, which lost 0 bases and 1 base, there was a span of 10 bases. The CDR3 extends over 16 amino acids. CDR3 coding DNA: TGCGCCAGCAGCCAAGATTGGAGCGGATCCTACAATGAGCAGTTCTTC. Translated: CASSQDWSGSYNEQFF.

The sample holds many counts of this clonotype. The chain links TRBV14 to TRBJ2-1; 14 bases are shared with TRBD2. V gave up 7 bases and J gave up 8 bases; unmatched junction bases: 7. CDR3 size: 15 residues. Germline V gene sequence: CDR1 SGHDN, CDR2 FVKESK. CDR3 nucleotide sequence: TGTGCCAGCACACCGGGACTAGCGGGAGTGGATGAGCAGTTCTTC. Its translation is CASTPGLAGVDEQFF.

This clonotype was detected ten times or more. The rearrangement joins TRBV7-8 to TRBJ2-3; 9 bases agree with TRBD1. The CDR3 length is 18 residues. Germline-derived CDR1 and CDR2 are SGHVS and FQNEAQ. Trimming removed 3 bases from V and 2 bases from J; junction bases left unmatched: 12. CDR3: CASSFSPQGATPTDTQYF. CDR3 nucleotide sequence: TGTGCCAGCAGCTTCTCCCCACAGGGGGCAACCCCCACAGATACGCAGTATTTT.

As regards this clonotype: Here the CDR3 omits its conserved ending phenylalanine or tryptophan, so a read error is the likely source. The genes are TRBV30 and TRBJ1-5; D may be TRBD1 (5 bases). This CDR3 contains 12 residues. Per germline, CDR1 GTSNPN and CDR2 SVGIG (reference sequence). The V end was cut by 0 bases, the J end by 9 bases, with 9 bases between. The CDR3 spells CAWSVAGGPQHI. The CDR3 bases are TGTGCCTGGAGTGTAGCCGGGGGGCCCCAGCATATT.

About this clonotype: A read error is likely, as this CDR3 ends without the conserved phenylalanine or tryptophan. V gene TRBV3-1 combines with J gene TRBJ2-1, with TRBD2 matching 9 bases. CDR1 is LGHDT and CDR2 is YNNKEL in the germline V gene (reference sequence). Unmatched junction bases numbered 7, after V lost 7 bases and J lost 6 bases. The CDR3 loop spans 14 amino acids. CDR3 sequence reads: CASTLGLALNEQFL. Here the CDR3 DNA reads TGTGCCAGCACCCTGGGACTAGCCCTCAATGAGCAGTTCCTC.

The rearrangement links TRBV16 to TRBJ2-1; 14 bases fit TRBD2. Unmatched junction bases numbered 11, after V lost 4 bases and J lost 6 bases. This CDR3 is built from 18 residues. From germline, CDR1 is KGHSY and CDR2 FQNENV. The CDR3 is CASSLSRLGTSGSNEQFF. The CDR3 DNA is TGTGCCAGCAGCCTCAGCCGACTAGGGACTAGCGGGAGCAATGAGCAGTTCTTC.

This clonotype was observed many times. The V and J genes are TRBV4-1 and TRBJ2-5, with D possibly being TRBD1 (6 bases). The CDR3 loop spans 14 amino acids. Trimming left V 2 bases short and J 3 bases short, with 10 bases between. Germline CDR1 and CDR2: MGHRA and YSYEKL. The CDR3 region is CASSQLGQKETQYF. DNA for the CDR3: TGCGCCAGCAGCCAACTTGGACAGAAAGAGACCCAGTACTTC.

Remarks on this clonotype: The junction differs from germline at one of its ends, possibly a read error. The rearrangement joins TRBV11-3 to TRBJ2-1; D uncertain. There are 15 residues in the CDR3. Per germline, CDR1 SGHNT and CDR2 YENEEA. The CDR3 reads CASSVEDPSYNEQFF. CDR3 nucleotide sequence: TGTGCCAGCAGCGTAGAAGATCCTTCCTACAATGAGCAGTTCTTC.

The V gene is TRBV4-3, the J gene TRBJ1-1; D is ambiguous. V dropped 0 bases and J dropped 2 bases, with 7 bases sitting between them. This CDR3 has 14 amino acids. Per germline, CDR1 LGHNA and CDR2 YSLEER. CDR3 nucleotide sequence: TGCGCCAGCAGCCAAGAAGTCGGAAACACTGAAGCTTTCTTT. Its translation is CASSQEVGNTEAFF.

This clonotype showed up many times. The chain employs TRBV19 and TRBJ1-5; D unclear. The germline V gene has CDR1 LNHDA and CDR2 SQIVND (reference sequence). Between the trimmed V and J ends, which lost 9 bases and 7 bases, there was a span of 16 bases. The CDR3 has 13 residues. CDR3 region: CASSLGIGQPQHF. In DNA form, the CDR3 reads TGTGCCAGCAGCTTGGGGATAGGGCAGCCCCAGCATTTT.

Comment on this clonotype: It is likely a read error: a sequence one base away is far more abundant. The genes are TRBV3-1 and TRBJ2-7; 11 nucleotides agree with TRBD1. The trim removed 4 bases at V and 7 bases at J, leaving 9 bases unmatched. The CDR3 length is 15 residues. Per germline, CDR1 LGHDT and CDR2 YNNKEL (reference sequence). The CDR3 spells CASSPGTGGNNEQYF. The CDR3 region has the DNA TGTGCCAGCAGCCCGGGGACAGGGGGGAACAATGAGCAGTACTTC.

This clonotype came up many times. This rearrangement joins TRBV4-1 to TRBJ1-2, with a possible D match to TRBD1 (5 bases). The germline V and J ends were trimmed by 1 base and 8 bases, with 14 bases remaining between them. The CDR3 is made up of 14 amino acids. The germline CDR1 and CDR2 sequences are MGHRA and YSYEKL. The chain's CDR3 is CASSQVGREDGYTF. CDR3 coding DNA: TGCGCCAGCAGCCAAGTGGGCAGGGAGGACGGCTACACCTTC.

This clonotype was picked up many times. The gene calls are TRBV18 and TRBJ1-4; D gene uncertain. The length of the CDR3 is 16 residues. Germline values: CDR1 KGHSH, CDR2 LQKENI. V lost 0 bases, J lost 1 base, and 9 bases lay in between. The CDR3 sequence: CASSPPSRGTNEKLFF. The CDR3 DNA follows: TGTGCCAGCTCACCACCGTCTCGGGGAACTAATGAAAAACTGTTTTTT.

Many counts were recorded for this clonotype. The chain employs TRBV29-1 and TRBJ1-5; D may be TRBD1 (5 bases). Germline lookup yields CDR1 SQVTM and CDR2 ANQGSEA. This CDR3 region has 13 residues. V was cut by 4 bases and J by 5 bases, with 12 bases left in between. Here the CDR3 DNA reads TGCAGCGTTGTTTGGGGCGCTGATCAGCCCCAGCATTTT. Translation: CSVVWGADQPQHF. Variable domain in full (rest from reference TRBV29-1 and TRBJ1-5): SAVISQKPSRDICQRGTSLTIQCQVDSQVTMMFWYRQQPGQSLTLIATANQGSEATYESGFVIDKFPISRPNLTFSTLTVSNMSPEDSSIYLCSVVWGADQPQHFGDGTRLSIL.

A few counts support this clonotype. V and J are TRBV7-9 and TRBJ1-5; 8 bases are shared with TRBD1. Germline CDR1 and CDR2: SEHNR and FQNEAQ (reference sequence). The CDR3 totals 14 residues. The V gene end was trimmed by 5 bases and the J gene end by 2 bases; junction bases not matched to a gene: 2. The CDR3 sequence: CASSHRGGNQPQHF. CDR3 nucleotides: TGTGCCAGCAGCCACAGGGGGGGCAATCAGCCCCAGCATTTT.